These 25 T cell receptor beta chains originate from one sample sequenced in a study of patients and donors after allogeneic stem cell transplantation. TCRdb reprocessed the RT-PCR reads with MiXCR, giving one entry per CDR3 protein. The data hold about 110,000 distinct CDR3 sequences, with around 36% observed a single time. The sequencing sample was made of blood, either unsorted or a sorted T cell fraction (not recorded which). The receptors shown here come from a human donor who was either an allogeneic HSCT recipient or a stem cell or donor lymphocyte infusion donor (not recorded which). It is not recorded whose cells these are; they may come from a transplant donor.

The CDR3 is CASSVGRDRVHEQYF. CDR3 sequence (DNA): TGTGCCAGCAGCGTAGGCAGGGACAGGGTCCACGAGCAGTACTTC. The V call is TRBV9, the J call TRBJ2-7; 9 bases are shared with TRBD1. Looked up from germline, CDR1 is SGDLS and CDR2 is YYNGEE. The CDR3 runs 15 residues. V shed 0 bases, J shed 5 bases, and the junction held 6 bases outside the gene matches.

This rearrangement joins TRBV10-3 to TRBJ2-7; D is undetermined. The CDR3 totals 12 residues. V gave up 11 bases and J gave up 0 bases, with 11 bases separating them. From germline, CDR1 is ENHRY and CDR2 SYGVKD. The CDR3, as DNA: TGTGCCCTGTCTAGGGACTCCTACGAGCAGTACTTC. It codes for CALSRDSYEQYF.

This clonotype appeared a few times. The chain has TRBV18 and TRBJ1-5, with D unclear. This CDR3 comprises 13 residues. V was cut by 3 bases and J by 8 bases, with 11 bases left in between. CDR1 and CDR2 from the germline V gene are KGHSH and LQKENI. In DNA form, the CDR3 reads TGTGCCAGCTCACCGGGAAGCCATGAGCCCCAGCATTTT. Translation gives CASSPGSHEPQHF.

The chain combines TRBV24-1 with TRBJ2-6; 9 bases map to TRBD1. The CDR3 sequence is 16 residues long. The J segment lost 4 bases and the V segment lost 4 bases, leaving 4 bases of the junction unmatched. Germline V gene sequence: CDR1 KGHDR, CDR2 SFDVKD. This CDR3 reads CATSDRTGAGANVLTF. CDR3 in DNA: TGTGCCACCAGTGACCGGACAGGGGCCGGGGCCAACGTCCTGACTTTC.

This clonotype was seen a handful of times. The V gene is TRBV6-2 or TRBV6-3, the J gene TRBJ2-1, with 13 bases lining up with TRBD2. Germline-derived CDR1 and CDR2 are MNHEY and SVGEGT. The length of the CDR3 is 20 residues. Trimming took 2 bases from V and 0 from J; bases not matched to a gene: 10. This CDR3 is CASSYEPGLAGIPSYNEQFF. In DNA form, the CDR3 reads TGTGCCAGCAGTTACGAGCCGGGACTAGCGGGAATTCCCTCCTACAATGAGCAGTTCTTC.

This clonotype was observed a few times. The rearrangement joins TRBV4-3 to TRBJ2-1; 12 bases map to TRBD2. Losses at the gene ends were 2 bases for V and 2 bases for J; bases not matched to a gene: 1. The CDR3 is made up of 16 amino acids. Germline V gives CDR1 LGHNA, CDR2 YSLEER. The CDR3 DNA sequence: TGCGCCAGCAGCCAATCTAGCGGGAGGGCCTACAATGAGCAGTTCTTC. This gives the protein CASSQSSGRAYNEQFF.

This chain connects TRBV7-9 to TRBJ1-4, with D hard to call. V was clipped by 5 bases and J by 12 bases, with 19 bases between them. There are 14 residues in the CDR3. Germline-derived CDR1 and CDR2 are SEHNR and FQNEAQ (reference sequence). Here the CDR3 DNA reads TGTGCCAGCAGCCCGCAGGTGGCCAGACAACAACTGTTTTTT. Protein sequence: CASSPQVARQQLFF.

The chain links TRBV4-3 to TRBJ2-5; D is undetermined. V was shortened by 8 bases and J by 3 bases, with 13 bases between the two germline ends. Germline-derived CDR1 and CDR2 are LGHNA and YSLEER. The CDR3 has 13 residues. The CDR3 is CASGPSIEETQYF. The CDR3 DNA sequence: TGCGCCAGCGGGCCTAGTATCGAAGAGACCCAGTACTTC.

In its sample, this clonotype was seen a few times. The V call is TRBV7-8, the J call TRBJ2-1; TRBD1 or TRBD2 may be the D gene (5 bases each). This CDR3 region has 15 residues. From germline, CDR1 is SGHVS and CDR2 FQNEAQ. Trimming shortened V by 5 bases and J by 3 bases, and 14 bases separated the two germline ends. CDR3 residues: CASSPDRGRYNEQFF. As DNA, the CDR3 is TGTGCCAGCAGCCCCGACCGGGGCCGCTACAATGAGCAGTTCTTC.

A few counts support this clonotype. V usage is TRBV20-1 and J usage is TRBJ2-3; TRBD1 might be the D (5 bases). V shed 6 bases and J shed 3 bases, with 19 bases lying between them. Germline V lookup: CDR1 DFQATT, CDR2 SNEGSKA (reference sequence). The CDR3 covers 15 residues. CDR3 amino acids: CSAYDSVKGTDTQYF. CDR3 DNA sequence: TGCAGTGCCTACGACAGTGTAAAAGGGACAGATACGCAGTATTTT.

This clonotype has a handful of counts. The chain links TRBV27 to TRBJ1-1, with D possibly TRBD1 on 6 matching bases. V gave up 2 bases and J gave up 4 bases, with 8 bases separating them. This CDR3 is 13 amino acids long. Germline CDR1 MNHEY, CDR2 SMNVEV (reference sequence). The CDR3 sequence is CASSLETGTEAFF. DNA of the CDR3: TGTGCCAGCAGTTTAGAGACAGGCACTGAAGCTTTCTTT.

A few counts support this clonotype. The rearrangement links TRBV6-5 to TRBJ1-3, with D possibly being TRBD1 (5 bases). The ends were cut back, 0 bases at V and 5 bases at J, with 8 bases in the middle. This CDR3 has 14 amino acids. CDR1 MNHEY and CDR2 SVGAGI come from the germline V gene. The CDR3 is CASSYSLGRNTIYF. CDR3 sequence (DNA): TGTGCCAGCAGTTACTCTCTGGGGCGAAACACCATATATTTT.

This sequence joins TRBV10-3 and TRBJ2-1; the match to TRBD2 covers 10 bases. Germline V gives CDR1 ENHRY, CDR2 SYGVKD. The V segment lost 8 bases and the J segment 8 bases; nucleotides outside the gene matches: 9. CDR3 length equals 14 residues. CDR3 coding DNA: TGTGCCATCCAGCGGGAGGGCCTCGGCGATGAGCAGTTCTTC. Its translation: CAIQREGLGDEQFF.

The rearrangement joins TRBV7-2 to TRBJ1-2; 9 nucleotides agree with TRBD1. The germline V gene encodes CDR1 SGHTA and CDR2 FQGNSA. V shed 3 bases and J 7 bases; nucleotides not matched to a gene: 6. The CDR3 sequence is 14 residues long. The CDR3 sequence is CASSFRDRVSGYTF. The DNA of the CDR3 is TGTGCCAGCAGCTTCCGGGACAGGGTCTCTGGCTACACCTTC.

This clonotype was detected only a few times. This chain links TRBV12-3 or TRBV12-4 with TRBJ2-1, with 12 bases matching TRBD2. This CDR3 is 15 amino acids long. V shed 7 bases, J shed 9 bases, and the junction held 10 bases outside the gene matches. This CDR3 is CASTRLAGVTGEQFF. The CDR3 DNA follows: TGTGCCAGCACCAGACTAGCGGGAGTGACCGGTGAGCAGTTCTTC.

This clonotype is medium-sized. V is TRBV7-2 and J is TRBJ1-5; no clear D. Germline loops: CDR1 SGHTA, CDR2 FQGNSA. The CDR3 covers 16 residues. The V gene lost 1 base and the J gene lost 2 bases, with 12 bases spanning the gap. In DNA form, the CDR3 reads TGTGCCAGCAGCTTAGTACCCCCTTGGGGCAATCAGCCCCAGCATTTT. Its translation: CASSLVPPWGNQPQHF.

This clonotype has a count of ten or more. DNA for the CDR3: TGTGCCAGCAGCCCTCGCCCCACGGGGGGGTACACTGAAGCTTTCTTT. Translating gives CASSPRPTGGYTEAFF. The rearrangement links TRBV7-9 to TRBJ1-1; perhaps TRBD1 as D (5 bases). Germline V gives CDR1 SEHNR, CDR2 FQNEAQ (reference sequence). The CDR3 loop spans 16 amino acids. Trimming left V 5 bases short and J 3 bases short, with 19 bases between.

This chain uses TRBV20-1 with TRBJ1-5; 11 bases map to TRBD1. The CDR3 has 14 amino acids. Germline CDR1 and CDR2: DFQATT and SNEGSKA (reference sequence). Trimming took 5 bases from V and 6 from J; bases not matched to a gene: 6. CDR3 in amino acids: CSASSGTGGQPQHF. DNA of the CDR3: TGCAGTGCTTCCTCCGGGACAGGGGGTCAGCCCCAGCATTTT.

This clonotype was seen a handful of times. The rearrangement joins TRBV6-2 or TRBV6-3 to TRBJ1-1; the D is unclear. The length of the CDR3 is 13 residues. Germline values: CDR1 MNHEY, CDR2 SVGEGT. V was pared by 10 bases and J by 7 bases, with 19 bases between. The CDR3 reads CATLNYFHHEAFF. The DNA for the CDR3 is TGTGCCACCTTAAATTACTTCCATCATGAAGCTTTCTTT.

This clonotype has a handful of counts. The chain employs TRBV5-5 and TRBJ2-1; no clear D. With 0 bases removed from V and 0 bases from J, the gap between germline ends came to 7 bases. The CDR3 loop spans 15 amino acids. Germline V CDR1 and CDR2: SGHKS, YYEKEE (reference sequence). CDR3 sequence reads: CASSLGLSSYNEQFF. CDR3 coding DNA: TGTGCCAGCAGCTTGGGCTTGAGCTCCTACAATGAGCAGTTCTTC.

This clonotype occurred a few times. The CDR3 here is CASGSGNQPQHF. The CDR3 DNA sequence: TGTGCTAGTGGATCGGGGAATCAGCCCCAGCATTTT. J is TRBJ1-5 and V is TRBV12-5; D gene uncertain. Germline loops: CDR1 LGHNT, CDR2 FRNRAP. The CDR3 covers 12 residues. Trimming pared 6 bases from V and 4 bases from J, leaving 7 bases between.

This chain uses TRBV20-1 with TRBJ1-1, with D tentatively TRBD1 (6 bases). V lost 3 bases and J lost 2, with 10 bases in between. The CDR3 length is 13 residues. The germline CDR1 and CDR2 sequences are DFQATT and SNEGSKA (reference sequence). The CDR3 coding sequence is TGCAGTGCTAGGGACAGCTTAAACACTGAAGCTTTCTTT. Translation: CSARDSLNTEAFF.

The V and J genes are TRBV12-3 or TRBV12-4 and TRBJ2-7; D gene uncertain. The V end was cut by 3 bases, the J end by 3 bases, with 3 bases between. The CDR3 extends over 11 amino acids. The CDR3 spells CASSFRYEQYF. The CDR3 DNA reads TGTGCCAGCAGTTTTCGCTACGAGCAGTACTTC.

The chain joins TRBV3-1 to TRBJ2-1; 11 bases fit TRBD2. Germline V gene data show CDR1 as LGHDT and CDR2 as YNNKEL (reference sequence). This CDR3 is 14 amino acids long. V lost 7 bases to trimming and J lost 8 bases; unmatched junction nucleotides: 7. The CDR3 DNA sequence: TGTGCCAGCATCCCTAGCGGGAGGACAGATGAGCAGTTCTTC. Translated, it gives CASIPSGRTDEQFF.

This clonotype has just a few counts. V gene TRBV6-6 combines with J gene TRBJ1-1; possibly TRBD1 for D (5 bases). This CDR3 has 11 residues. CDR1 is MNHNY, CDR2 SVGAGI, per germline (reference sequence). Trimming pared 5 bases from V and 6 bases from J, leaving 7 bases between. The CDR3 sequence: CASSRQPEAFF. Here the CDR3 DNA reads TGTGCCAGCAGTAGACAGCCTGAAGCTTTCTTT.